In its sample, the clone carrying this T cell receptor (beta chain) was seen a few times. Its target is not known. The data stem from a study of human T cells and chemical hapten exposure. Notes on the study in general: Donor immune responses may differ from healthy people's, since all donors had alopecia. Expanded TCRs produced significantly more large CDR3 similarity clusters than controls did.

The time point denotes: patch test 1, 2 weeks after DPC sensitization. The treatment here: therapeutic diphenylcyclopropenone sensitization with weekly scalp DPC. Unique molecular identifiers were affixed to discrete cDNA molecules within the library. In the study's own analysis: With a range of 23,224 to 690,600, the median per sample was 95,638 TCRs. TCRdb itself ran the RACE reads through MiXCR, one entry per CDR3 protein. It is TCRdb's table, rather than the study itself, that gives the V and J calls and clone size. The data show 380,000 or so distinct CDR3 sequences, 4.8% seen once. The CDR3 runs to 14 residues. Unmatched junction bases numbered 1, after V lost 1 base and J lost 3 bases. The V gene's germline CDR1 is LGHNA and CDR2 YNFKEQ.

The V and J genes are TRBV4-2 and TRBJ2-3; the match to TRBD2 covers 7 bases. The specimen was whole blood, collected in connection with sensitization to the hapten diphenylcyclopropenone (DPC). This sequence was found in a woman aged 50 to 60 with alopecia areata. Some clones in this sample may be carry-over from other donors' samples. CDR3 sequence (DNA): TGTGCCAGCAGCCAAGGACTAGCAACAGATACGCAGTATTTT. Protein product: CASSQGLATDTQYF.